The following is a T cell receptor (beta chain) sequence with its context. Ages ranged from about 18 to 89 years, with residence in fewer than 25 US areas. A case of COVID-19 had been met by exposed participants within 2 weeks before study entry. This sample was taken from a study of blood T cell repertoires in COVID-19. Background on the study: Nucleic acid was either cDNA or gDNA, and it came from T cells, B-cell-depleted T cells, or PBMCs.

Method: immunoSEQ multiplex PCR; TCRdb's copy keeps in-frame clones and lacks some. The data show about 150,000 clones, with 87% seen just once and 3.5% to 4.5% held by the top ten. V shed 6 bases and J shed 2 bases, with 11 bases lying between them. The CDR3 has 13 residues. Germline values: CDR1 ENHRY, CDR2 SYGVKD. This sequence was found in a woman aged 40 to 50 who had been exposed to COVID-19. J is TRBJ2-7 and V is TRBV10-3; D possibly corresponds to TRBD2 (5 bases). The sample comprised PBMCs or T cells enriched from blood (not recorded which). The CDR3 is CAIRPKEAYEQYF. CDR3 bases: TGTGCCATCAGACCAAAGGAGGCCTACGAGCAGTACTTC.